This T cell receptor (beta chain) was documented in a study of blood T cell repertoires in COVID-19. In the study overall: The analysed material was cDNA or gDNA that came from T cells, B-cell-depleted T cells, or PBMCs.

CDR3 size: 14 residues. V shed 0 bases and J shed 0 bases, with 6 bases lying between them. Per germline, CDR1 SGDLS and CDR2 YYNGEE. About this clone: This sample also contains other DNA sequences that code for the same CDR3.

The authors' processing: Reference gene primer amplification gave nucleated cell count estimates. Profiled with immunoSEQ multiplex PCR; TCRdb holds only in-frame clones, not every one. The V and J calls and clone size were taken over from that table, and D and trimming were inferred from the DNA. Of some 230,000 clones detected, 65% to 85% appear once; the ten largest clones hold roughly 3%. The chain recombines TRBV9 with TRBJ2-5, with D perhaps TRBD2 (6 bases). The sequenced material came from peripheral blood. The source of this sequence is a woman aged 30 to 39 who had recovered from COVID-19. CDR3 in DNA: TGTGCCAGCAGCGTAGGGACTAACCAAGAGACCCAGTACTTC. Encoded protein: CASSVGTNQETQYF.